A single sample is the source of the 25 T cell receptor beta chains below, sequenced in a study of blood T cell repertoires in COVID-19. The assay was immunoSEQ multiplex PCR, and TCRdb's table has in-frame clones only and misses some. The table includes under 200,000 clones, 70% to 85% detected once. Sequenced: peripheral blood. The receptors were sampled from a man in his 60s who had recovered from COVID-19.

The V gene is TRBV4-1, the J gene TRBJ2-1; D unclear. The CDR3 loop spans 15 amino acids. V lost 2 bases to trimming and J lost 7 bases, with 15 bases between them. Germline V gene sequence: CDR1 MGHRA, CDR2 YSYEKL. The CDR3 spells CASSQKSLQRNEQFF. In DNA form, the CDR3 reads TGCGCCAGCAGCCAAAAATCTTTACAGAGAAATGAGCAGTTCTTC.

The chain couples TRBV12-5 to TRBJ2-2, with 8 nucleotides matching TRBD2. Germline assignment: CDR1 LGHNT and CDR2 FRNRAP. The CDR3 is 16 amino acids. V gave up 0 bases and J gave up 4 bases; unmatched junction bases: 4. CDR3 nucleotide sequence: TGTGCTAGTGGTTTGGTCTTAAGCGGGAGCACCGGGGAGCTGTTTTTT. This sequence encodes CASGLVLSGSTGELFF. The full variable domain, with the rest looked up from reference TRBV12-5 and TRBJ2-2, is DARVTQTPRHKVTEMGQEVTMRCQPILGHNTVFWYRQTMMQGLELLAYFRNRAPLDDSGMPKDRFSAEMPDATLATLKIQPSEPRDSAVYFCASGLVLSGSTGELFFGEGSRLTVL.

The V gene is TRBV7-2, the J gene TRBJ1-4; 7 nucleotides agree with TRBD1. CDR3 length: 19 residues. Germline V CDR1 and CDR2: SGHTA, FQGNSA. V lost 0 bases to trimming and J lost 4 bases; unmatched junction nucleotides: 14. The CDR3 loop is CASSLAPGNTGTVNEKLFF. CDR3 in DNA: TGTGCCAGCAGCTTAGCGCCGGGAAACACCGGGACAGTTAATGAAAAACTGTTTTTT.

This chain connects TRBV27 to TRBJ1-2; D remains unclear. Germline V CDR1 and CDR2: MNHEY, SMNVEV (reference sequence). The CDR3 has 13 amino acids. V lost 6 bases to trimming and J lost 12 bases, with 20 bases between them. Written as DNA, the CDR3 is TGTGCCAGCAGCGCAAACTCCCGATATGGTGACACCTTC. It yields the protein CASSANSRYGDTF.

The gene calls are TRBV27 and TRBJ1-6, with 7 positions matching TRBD1. Looked up from germline, CDR1 is MNHEY and CDR2 is SMNVEV (reference sequence). After removal of 2 bases from V and 5 bases from J, the junction contained 9 bases not matched to a gene. The length of the CDR3 is 17 residues. The CDR3 here is CASSLVDRVIDNSPLHF. DNA for the CDR3: TGTGCCAGCAGTTTAGTAGACAGGGTAATCGATAATTCACCCCTCCACTTT.

This clone was seen repeatedly, ten times or more. The chain employs TRBV30 and TRBJ1-6, with 8 nucleotides matching TRBD1. There are 14 residues in the CDR3. Germline loops: CDR1 GTSNPN, CDR2 SVGIG (reference sequence). V trimming: 1 base; J trimming: 5 bases; junction bases outside the gene matches: 1. CDR3 sequence (DNA): TGTGCCTGGAGTGGGGGACAGGATAATTCACCCCTCCACTTT. Its protein is CAWSGGQDNSPLHF. The full variable domain, its missing parts supplied by reference TRBV30 and TRBJ1-6, is SQTIHQWPATLVQPVGSPLSLECTVEGTSNPNLYWYRQAAGRGLQLLFYSVGIGQISSEVPQNLSASRPQDRQFILSSKKLLLSDSGFYLCAWSGGQDNSPLHFGNGTRLTVT.

The chain is built from TRBV29-1 and TRBJ1-1, with D tentatively TRBD1 (5 bases). The CDR3 sequence is 11 residues long. Trimming took 5 bases from V and 5 from J, leaving 9 bases between them. Germline V gene sequence: CDR1 SQVTM, CDR2 ANQGSEA. The CDR3 is CSVSGGTEAFF. In DNA, the CDR3 is TGCAGCGTTTCGGGGGGGACTGAAGCTTTCTTT. Full variable domain (missing parts from reference TRBV29-1 and TRBJ1-1): SAVISQKPSRDICQRGTSLTIQCQVDSQVTMMFWYRQQPGQSLTLIATANQGSEATYESGFVIDKFPISRPNLTFSTLTVSNMSPEDSSIYLCSVSGGTEAFFGQGTRLTVV.

The DNA of the CDR3 is TGCGCCAGCAGCCCCGGGACTAGAAGTCCCGAGCAGTACTTC. Its translation: CASSPGTRSPEQYF. The chain joins TRBV4-1 to TRBJ2-7; TRBD2 matches 8 bases. The CDR3 runs to 14 residues. The trim removed 4 bases at V and 6 bases at J, leaving 8 bases unmatched. Looked up from germline, CDR1 is MGHRA and CDR2 is YSYEKL.

V gene TRBV29-1 combines with J gene TRBJ1-2; the match to TRBD1 covers 7 bases. From germline, CDR1 is SQVTM and CDR2 ANQGSEA. This CDR3 spans 13 amino acids. V dropped 8 bases and J dropped 2; count of bases not matched to a gene: 8. In DNA form, the CDR3 reads TGCAGCCTGGGGACAGACTTAAACTATGGCTACACCTTC. Its protein product is CSLGTDLNYGYTF. Using reference TRBV29-1 and TRBJ1-2 for the parts outside the CDR3, the full variable domain is SAVISQKPSRDICQRGTSLTIQCQVDSQVTMMFWYRQQPGQSLTLIATANQGSEATYESGFVIDKFPISRPNLTFSTLTVSNMSPEDSSIYLCSLGTDLNYGYTFGSGTRLTVV.

This chain connects TRBV27 to TRBJ2-4, with D possibly being TRBD2 (5 bases). Between the trimmed V and J ends, which lost 7 bases and 2 bases, there was a span of 12 bases. The CDR3 spans 14 residues. Germline CDR1 MNHEY, CDR2 SMNVEV (reference sequence). In nucleotides, the CDR3 is TGTGCCAGCACCCGGGGTGTGACCAAAAACATTCAGTACTTC. Encoded protein: CASTRGVTKNIQYF.

The chain employs TRBV27 and TRBJ2-5; a weak D match, TRBD1 (6 bases). Trimming removed 4 bases from V and 5 bases from J, with 11 bases in between. The germline V gene has CDR1 MNHEY and CDR2 SMNVEV (reference sequence). This CDR3 comprises 13 residues. The CDR3 DNA sequence: TGTGCCAGCAGTTACGGGACACGGGAGACCCAGTACTTC. Translated, it gives CASSYGTRETQYF.

With regard to this clone: The junction differs from germline at one of its ends, possibly a read error. V usage is TRBV27 and J usage is TRBJ2-7; TRBD1 matches 7 bases. The CDR3 length is 15 residues. CDR1 and CDR2 from the germline V gene are MNHEY and SMNVEV (reference sequence). The CDR3 sequence is CASSRIQGFSHEQYF. The CDR3 DNA sequence: TGTGCCAGCAGTCGGATACAGGGGTTCTCCCACGAGCAGTACTTC.

The rearrangement links TRBV7-2 to TRBJ2-2, with D unresolved. V lost 7 bases to trimming and J lost 4 bases, with 16 bases between them. The V gene's germline CDR1 is SGHTA and CDR2 FQGNSA. The CDR3 has 15 amino acids. CDR3 nucleotides: TGTGCCAGCACCTATAAAATAGGCGGCACCGGGGAGCTGTTTTTT. Encoded protein: CASTYKIGGTGELFF.

This chain uses TRBV5-1 with TRBJ1-1, with TRBD1 matching over 8 bases. V gave up 2 bases and J gave up 2 bases; unmatched junction bases: 5. Looked up from germline, CDR1 is SGHRS and CDR2 is YFSETQ. The CDR3 extends over 15 amino acids. The CDR3 DNA sequence: TGCGCCAGCAGCTTCCCGGACAGGGCCAACACTGAAGCTTTCTTT. Translated: CASSFPDRANTEAFF.

The V call is TRBV10-1, the J call TRBJ1-6, with D tentatively TRBD1 (5 bases). V was shortened by 5 bases and J by 7 bases, with 21 bases between the two germline ends. The CDR3 extends over 17 amino acids. Germline CDR1 WNHNN, CDR2 SYGVQD (reference sequence). The CDR3 coding sequence is TGCGCCAGCAGTACTCAGGGTCCCCTCGAGCAGAATTCACCCCTCCACTTT. This translates into CASSTQGPLEQNSPLHF.

There are a few counts of this clone. The genes are TRBV5-1 and TRBJ2-3; D possibly corresponds to TRBD1 (5 bases). The CDR3 extends over 14 amino acids. The ends were cut back, 0 bases at V and 5 bases at J, with 10 bases in the middle. Germline V CDR1 and CDR2: SGHRS, YFSETQ. CDR3 DNA sequence: TGCGCCAGCAGCTTGGGGGGCTCCCAAGATACGCAGTATTTT. Encoded protein: CASSLGGSQDTQYF.

This chain uses TRBV4-2 with TRBJ1-3; the D is unclear. The CDR3 length is 15 residues. Trimming stripped 0 bases from V and 5 bases from J, with 11 bases between. Germline V gene data show CDR1 as LGHNA and CDR2 as YNFKEQ. CDR3 sequence: CASSQEPEVRNTIYF. The DNA for the CDR3 is TGTGCCAGCAGCCAAGAGCCAGAGGTTAGAAACACCATATATTTT.

This chain connects TRBV6-5 to TRBJ2-7; D perhaps matches TRBD2 (6 bases). The CDR3 loop spans 16 amino acids. The germline V and J ends were trimmed by 0 bases and 2 bases, with 14 bases remaining between them. Germline V gene data show CDR1 as MNHEY and CDR2 as SVGAGI. CDR3 region: CASSYSITGLAYEQYF. DNA of the CDR3: TGTGCCAGCAGTTACTCGATAACGGGACTGGCCTACGAGCAGTACTTC.

The V gene is TRBV5-3, the J gene TRBJ1-1, with D perhaps TRBD1 (5 bases). TRBV5-3 has ORF status, its function being uncertain. CDR3 length equals 12 residues. Trimming shortened V by 4 bases and J by 6 bases, and 10 bases separated the two germline ends. CDR3: CARSRRGPEAFF. The CDR3 coding sequence is TGTGCCAGAAGCCGGCGGGGCCCTGAAGCTTTCTTT.

This clone was observed once. The gene calls are TRBV15 and TRBJ1-2; 8 nucleotides match TRBD1. CDR1 is LNHNV, CDR2 YYDKDF, per germline (reference sequence). Losses at the gene ends were 1 base for V and 3 bases for J; bases not matched to a gene: 16. The length of the CDR3 is 19 residues. The chain's CDR3 is CATSRGTGMWAGGYYGYTF. The CDR3 DNA reads TGTGCCACCAGCAGAGGGACGGGGATGTGGGCAGGGGGCTACTATGGCTACACCTTC.

The chain joins TRBV28 to TRBJ1-6; D is perhaps TRBD1 (5 bases). Trimming took 3 bases from V and 5 from J, leaving 17 bases between them. From germline, CDR1 is MDHEN and CDR2 SYDVKM. CDR3 length: 17 residues. CDR3 in amino acids: CASSFSQGPSNNSPLHF. The CDR3 bases are TGTGCCAGCAGTTTCTCTCAGGGTCCCTCTAATAATTCACCCCTCCACTTT. Complete variable domain (other parts from reference TRBV28 and TRBJ1-6): DVKVTQSSRYLVKRTGEKVFLECVQDMDHENMFWYRQDPGLGLRLIYFSYDVKMKEKGDIPEGYSVSREKKERFSLILESASTNQTSMYLCASSFSQGPSNNSPLHFGNGTRLTVT.

This clone has a handful of counts. The chain carries TRBV4-2 and TRBJ2-7; D perhaps matches TRBD1 (5 bases). The V and J ends lost 5 bases and 2 bases respectively, with 13 bases between them. The CDR3 sequence is 14 residues long. The V gene's germline CDR1 is LGHNA and CDR2 YNFKEQ. CDR3 nucleotide sequence: TGTGCCAGCAGCGTGGGGCTGGCGGCCTACGAGCAGTACTTC. This translates into CASSVGLAAYEQYF.

This rearrangement joins TRBV19 to TRBJ1-3; 9 nucleotides agree with TRBD1. With 8 bases clipped from V and 3 bases from J, the junction kept 5 bases outside the gene matches. Germline V gene data show CDR1 as LNHDA and CDR2 as SQIVND (reference sequence). CDR3 length: 14 amino acids. This chain's CDR3 is CASQQGAHGNTIYF. The CDR3 nucleotides are TGTGCCAGTCAACAGGGGGCCCATGGAAACACCATATATTTT.

The V call is TRBV3-1 (or the pseudogene TRBV3-2), the J call TRBJ2-1; 7 bases map to TRBD1. Germline V CDR1 and CDR2: LGHDT, YNNKEL (reference sequence). The CDR3 has 16 amino acids. J gave up 3 bases and V 4 bases, and 9 bases lay outside the gene matches. CDR3 in amino acids: CASSRQGVSGYNEQFF. The CDR3 nucleotides are TGTGCCAGCAGCCGGCAGGGGGTAAGTGGCTACAATGAGCAGTTCTTC.

V usage is TRBV9 and J usage is TRBJ2-5; 8 bases agree with TRBD2. The J segment lost 2 bases and the V segment lost 4 bases, leaving 10 bases of the junction unmatched. The CDR3 is 16 amino acids. Germline V lookup: CDR1 SGDLS, CDR2 YYNGEE. CDR3 bases: TGTGCCAGCAGCCCACCAGCGGGGGTAGAACAAGAGACCCAGTACTTC. Translating gives CASSPPAGVEQETQYF.